The 7 T cell receptor beta chains listed next were all sequenced from one sample in a study of blood T cell repertoires in COVID-19. Repertoires were generated with immunoSEQ multiplex PCR, while TCRdb's copy carries only in-frame clones and drops some. The profile covers tens of thousands of clones, with 80% to 90% appearing a single time and 2% taken by the ten largest. The specimen sequenced was peripheral blood. The receptor source for this set is a man aged 30-40 years with acute or convalescent COVID-19.

On this clone itself: The same CDR3 also results from other DNA sequences found in this sample. The chain carries TRBV11-3 and TRBJ2-1; 10 nucleotides line up with TRBD2. Germline-derived CDR1 and CDR2 are SGHNT and YENEEA. The J segment lost 6 bases and the V segment lost 5 bases, leaving 4 bases of the junction unmatched. CDR3 size: 14 residues. The DNA for the CDR3 is TGTGCCAGCAGCCTTAGCGGGGGGACCAATGAGCAGTTCTTC. Protein sequence: CASSLSGGTNEQFF.

The chain joins TRBV2 to TRBJ1-2, with 7 bases lining up with TRBD1. Unmatched junction bases numbered 4, after V lost 5 bases and J lost 1 base. CDR3 length: 14 residues. Germline CDR1 SNHLY, CDR2 FYNNEI. The CDR3 DNA reads as TGTGCCAGCAGTATGGACAGGATTAACTATGGCTACACCTTC. Translating it yields CASSMDRINYGYTF.

The chain couples TRBV4-3 to TRBJ2-1; the D gene is possibly TRBD2 (6 bases). The CDR3 consists of 16 residues. The ends were cut back, 2 bases at V and 3 bases at J, with 14 bases in the middle. The germline gives CDR1 LGHNA, CDR2 YSLEER. The CDR3: CASSQFLAPNYNEQFF. CDR3 nucleotide sequence: TGCGCCAGCAGCCAATTTCTAGCGCCGAACTACAATGAGCAGTTCTTC.

The V gene is TRBV5-1, the J gene TRBJ2-3, with 9 positions matching TRBD2. Germline CDR1 reads SGHRS; CDR2 reads YFSETQ. This CDR3 spans 16 amino acids. V was clipped by 4 bases and J by 4 bases; unmatched bases: 10. The CDR3 region is CASSPTGTSSADTQYF. In DNA, the CDR3 is TGCGCCAGCAGCCCGACCGGGACTAGCTCTGCAGATACGCAGTATTTT.

As regards this clone: Mismatch with germline at one junction end may stem from a read error. V and J are TRBV7-7 and TRBJ2-1; 9 bases map to TRBD2. The CDR3 has 16 amino acids. Germline lookup yields CDR1 SSHAT and CDR2 FNYEAQ (reference sequence). CDR3 region: CASSLGLASSYNEQFF. CDR3 in DNA: TGTGCTAGCAGCCTCGGACTAGCGAGCTCCTACAATGAGCAGTTCTTC.

V gene TRBV5-1 combines with J gene TRBJ2-2; a possible D gene is TRBD2 (6 bases). Looked up from germline, CDR1 is SGHRS and CDR2 is YFSETQ. Trimming took off 5 bases at V and 1 base at J, with 9 bases between the two ends. This CDR3 is built from 14 residues. CDR3 amino acids: CASSAGLNTGELFF. CDR3 in DNA: TGCGCCAGCAGTGCGGGGTTGAACACCGGGGAGCTGTTTTTT. The full variable domain, its missing parts supplied by reference TRBV5-1 and TRBJ2-2, is KAGVTQTPRYLIKTRGQQVTLSCSPISGHRSVSWYQQTPGQGLQFLFEYFSETQRNKGNFPGRFSGRQFSNSRSEMNVSTLELGDSALYLCASSAGLNTGELFFGEGSRLTVL.

V usage is TRBV3-1 (or the pseudogene TRBV3-2) and J usage is TRBJ2-7; TRBD2 matches at 9 bases. Germline CDR1 and CDR2: LGHDT and YNNKEL (reference sequence). With V trimmed by 0 bases and J by 1 base, 4 bases remained unmatched. The CDR3 spans 16 residues. CDR3 protein: CASSQDASGMSYEQYF. CDR3 coding DNA: TGTGCCAGCAGCCAAGATGCTAGCGGGATGTCCTACGAGCAGTACTTC.